The next 27 T cell receptor beta chains were all read from a single sample in a study of blood T cell repertoires in COVID-19. Clones were sequenced by immunoSEQ multiplex PCR, and TCRdb holds only the in-frame ones, with some missing. This sample has 150,000 to 200,000 clones, with 80% to 90% found just once. Source material: PBMCs or T cells enriched from blood (not recorded which). These receptors all come from a woman aged 40-49 years with acute COVID-19.

The chain recombines TRBV10-3 with TRBJ1-2; D ambiguous. Trimming cost V 2 bases and J 2 bases, with 15 bases left between them. The germline CDR1 and CDR2 sequences are ENHRY and SYGVKD. This CDR3 comprises 16 residues. In nucleotides, the CDR3 is TGTGCCATCAGTGAGGGCCCCAAGATCCTGAACTATGGCTACACCTTC. The encoded protein is CAISEGPKILNYGYTF.

This rearrangement joins TRBV5-5 to TRBJ2-3; D is perhaps TRBD1 (5 bases). V was shortened by 1 base and J by 2 bases, with 11 bases between the two germline ends. CDR3 size: 15 residues. In germline, CDR1 is SGHKS, CDR2 YYEKEE (reference sequence). DNA of the CDR3: TGTGCCAGCAGCTTGAGGTGGGGCCTCACAGATACGCAGTATTTT. Translation gives CASSLRWGLTDTQYF.

This chain uses TRBV9 with TRBJ2-3, with 9 positions matching TRBD2. Trimming took 0 bases from V and 4 from J; bases not matched to a gene: 9. This CDR3 spans 17 amino acids. Germline V gene data show CDR1 as SGDLS and CDR2 as YYNGEE. CDR3 sequence: CASSVEISGSRADTQYF. The DNA for the CDR3 is TGTGCCAGCAGCGTAGAAATTAGCGGGAGTAGGGCAGATACGCAGTATTTT.

V is TRBV6-5 and J is TRBJ1-2; 8 positions match TRBD1. This CDR3 has 13 residues. Germline values: CDR1 MNHEY, CDR2 SVGAGI. The V segment lost 7 bases and the J segment 8 bases; nucleotides outside the gene matches: 9. Written as DNA, the CDR3 is TGTGCCAGCACAATCAGGGGGCGACCCGGCTACACCTTC. This translates into CASTIRGRPGYTF.

The V and J genes are TRBV7-9 and TRBJ1-1; TRBD1 aligns across 10 bases. Germline V CDR1 and CDR2: SEHNR, FQNEAQ (reference sequence). The trim removed 5 bases at V and 4 bases at J, leaving 7 bases unmatched. The CDR3 totals 15 residues. The CDR3 DNA is TGTGCCAGCAGCCGGGACAGGGGATGGAGCACTGAAGCTTTCTTT. It specifies CASSRDRGWSTEAFF.

The gene calls are TRBV7-8 and TRBJ2-3; 7 bases are a match to TRBD2. The CDR3 has 17 residues. Germline CDR1 is SGHVS and CDR2 is FQNEAQ. Trimming at V came to 5 bases and at J to 0 bases, leaving 11 bases not matched to a gene. The CDR3 here is CASSLGPLAASTDTQYF. As DNA, the CDR3 is TGTGCCAGCAGCCTTGGGCCGCTAGCGGCAAGCACAGATACGCAGTATTTT.

This clone was seen once. The chain carries TRBV5-1 and TRBJ1-5, with TRBD1 matching 7 bases. Germline V gene lookup returns CDR1 SGHRS and CDR2 YFSETQ. V was clipped by 4 bases and J by 7 bases; unmatched bases: 11. CDR3 length: 15 residues. The CDR3 protein is CASSPGVGQEQPQHF. For the CDR3, the DNA is TGCGCCAGCAGCCCGGGGGTAGGACAGGAGCAGCCCCAGCATTTT.

This chain links TRBV3-1 (or the pseudogene TRBV3-2) with TRBJ2-7; D call uncertain. The CDR3 is 14 residues long. CDR1 is LGHDT and CDR2 is YNNKEL in the germline V gene (reference sequence). Trimming cost V 0 bases and J 6 bases, with 12 bases left between them. Written as DNA, the CDR3 is TGTGCCAGCAGCCAAGATGGTTTGCGAGGCGAGCAGTACTTC. Its translation: CASSQDGLRGEQYF.

The rearrangement links TRBV5-1 to TRBJ1-3, with D hard to call. V was pared by 0 bases and J by 8 bases, with 15 bases between. This CDR3 comprises 15 residues. Germline V gives CDR1 SGHRS, CDR2 YFSETQ. CDR3 sequence reads: CASSLGPNVGDTIYF. The CDR3 DNA sequence: TGCGCCAGCAGCTTGGGTCCGAATGTGGGAGACACCATATATTTT.

This clone was seen just once. This sequence joins TRBV3-1 (or the pseudogene TRBV3-2) and TRBJ2-3; TRBD2 aligns across 11 bases. V shed 5 bases and J 1 base; nucleotides not matched to a gene: 2. Germline V gives CDR1 LGHDT, CDR2 YNNKEL (reference sequence). The CDR3 sequence is 15 residues long. The DNA for the CDR3 is TGTGCCAGCAGCTCGACTAGCGGGGGCACAGATACGCAGTATTTT. This codes for CASSSTSGGTDTQYF.

The chain uses TRBV18 and TRBJ2-3; TRBD1 is a possible D gene (6 bases). CDR3 length: 14 amino acids. Trimming took off 5 bases at V and 0 bases at J, with 9 bases between the two ends. Germline CDR1 is KGHSH and CDR2 is LQKENI. Here the CDR3 reads CASSNRESTDTQYF. The DNA of the CDR3 is TGTGCCAGCTCAAACAGGGAAAGCACAGATACGCAGTATTTT.

V gene TRBV28 combines with J gene TRBJ1-5, with 8 bases that match TRBD1. V trimming: 4 bases; J trimming: 1 base; junction bases outside the gene matches: 3. Germline lookup yields CDR1 MDHEN and CDR2 SYDVKM. This CDR3 has 15 amino acids. The CDR3 loop reads CASSYRGSSNQPQHF. DNA of the CDR3: TGTGCCAGCAGTTACAGGGGGTCAAGCAATCAGCCCCAGCATTTT.

The CDR3 sequence: CASSPPWAEKLFF. The CDR3 coding sequence is TGTGCCAGCAGCCCCCCTTGGGCGGAAAAACTGTTTTTT. The chain combines TRBV11-2 with TRBJ1-4; D gene uncertain. The CDR3 has 13 residues. The germline V gene has CDR1 SGHAT and CDR2 FQNNGV. Trimming took 5 bases from V and 8 from J, leaving 12 bases between them.

The gene calls are TRBV7-9 and TRBJ1-2, with a tentative D call TRBD1 (5 bases). This CDR3 is 13 amino acids long. V gave up 4 bases and J gave up 5 bases, with 11 bases separating them. Germline loops: CDR1 SEHNR, CDR2 FQNEAQ (reference sequence). The CDR3 bases are TGTGCCAGCAGCTCAGACGCAGGGTATGGCTACACCTTC. It codes for CASSSDAGYGYTF.

The V call is TRBV4-2, the J call TRBJ2-3; D gene ambiguous. The germline V and J ends were trimmed by 0 bases and 2 bases, with 12 bases remaining between them. Germline assignment: CDR1 LGHNA and CDR2 YNFKEQ. This CDR3 has 16 residues. The DNA of the CDR3 is TGTGCCAGCAGCCAAGAAAATAAAGCGCTCACAGATACGCAGTATTTT. The encoded protein is CASSQENKALTDTQYF.

This chain joins TRBV19 and TRBJ1-1; 10 nucleotides agree with TRBD1. Germline CDR1 is LNHDA and CDR2 is SQIVND (reference sequence). There are 18 residues in the CDR3. After removal of 0 bases from V and 1 base from J, the junction contained 8 bases not matched to a gene. CDR3 DNA: TGTGCCAGTAGTATAGACCCGGGACAGGGGCTGCGGAACACTGAAGCTTTCTTT. It specifies CASSIDPGQGLRNTEAFF. Based on the CDR3 plus reference TRBV19 and TRBJ1-1, the full variable domain is DGGITQSPKYLFRKEGQNVTLSCEQNLNHDAMYWYRQDPGQGLRLIYYSQIVNDFQKGDIAEGYSVSREKKESFPLTVTSAQKNPTAFYLCASSIDPGQGLRNTEAFFGQGTRLTVV.

The rearrangement links TRBV19 to TRBJ1-1; D might be TRBD1 (6 bases). This CDR3 spans 15 amino acids. V was trimmed by 5 bases and J by 8 bases, leaving 21 bases between them. Germline V gives CDR1 LNHDA, CDR2 SQIVND (reference sequence). CDR3 coding DNA: TGTGCCAGTAGTCCTCAGGGGTACGGCCCAGGGGAAGCTTTCTTT. It yields the protein CASSPQGYGPGEAFF.

The J gene is TRBJ2-1, the V gene TRBV19, with 7 bases lining up with TRBD1. Germline V lookup: CDR1 LNHDA, CDR2 SQIVND (reference sequence). Germline trimming cut 5 bases from V and 5 bases from J; bases unmatched to any gene: 12. The CDR3 has 16 amino acids. CDR3 bases: TGTGCCAGTAGTCTCCGAGACAGGGCGGGTGACAATGAGCAGTTCTTC. It encodes CASSLRDRAGDNEQFF.

The chain combines TRBV11-2 with TRBJ1-5, with D uncertain. The V gene lost 2 bases and the J gene lost 3 bases, with 8 bases spanning the gap. This CDR3 region has 14 residues. CDR1 SGHAT and CDR2 FQNNGV come from the germline V gene. The CDR3: CASSLSQINQPQHF. The CDR3 DNA sequence: TGTGCCAGCAGCTTATCACAGATCAATCAGCCCCAGCATTTT.

This sequence joins TRBV28 and TRBJ1-1; maybe TRBD1 (6 bases). V lost 3 bases and J 4 bases, leaving 12 bases between the germline ends. This CDR3 has 14 amino acids. Germline assignment: CDR1 MDHEN and CDR2 SYDVKM. The CDR3 here is CASSLRGMSTEAFF. CDR3 nucleotides: TGTGCCAGCAGTTTGAGGGGGATGAGCACTGAAGCTTTCTTT.

The rearrangement joins TRBV13 to TRBJ2-1; 9 nucleotides agree with TRBD1. Germline V lookup: CDR1 PRHDT, CDR2 FYEKMQ (reference sequence). The CDR3 runs to 16 residues. Trimming took 5 bases from V and 4 from J; bases not matched to a gene: 9. The CDR3 nucleotides are TGTGCCAGCAGCCAGCCCGGGACAGGGACGTACAATGAGCAGTTCTTC. Residues: CASSQPGTGTYNEQFF.

The chain combines TRBV11-2 with TRBJ2-7, with D maybe TRBD2 (6 bases). CDR3 length equals 15 residues. Looked up from germline, CDR1 is SGHAT and CDR2 is FQNNGV. With 1 base removed from V and 2 bases from J, the gap between germline ends came to 12 bases. CDR3 in DNA: TGTGCCAGCAGCTTAGGCTGGACGGGGGCCTACGAGCAGTACTTC. Protein: CASSLGWTGAYEQYF.

Concerning this clone: No conserved phenylalanine or tryptophan ends this CDR3, so it is likely a read error. It is unclear where the CDR3 begins or ends on the DNA, so no DNA is shown, and the CDR3 is as TCRdb lists it. The V call is TRBV5-4, the J call TRBJ2-7; the table gives TRBD1 as D, unverified against the DNA. The CDR3 contains 13 residues when both ends are counted. Germline assignment: CDR1 SGHNT and CDR2 YYREEE (reference sequence). This chain's CDR3 is CASSLDFGPTLVK.

The genes are TRBV6-5 and TRBJ2-7; D is uncertain. The germline V and J ends were trimmed by 5 bases and 0 bases, with 5 bases remaining between them. The CDR3 has 12 residues. Germline CDR1 and CDR2: MNHEY and SVGAGI. The CDR3 protein is CASSTYSYEQYF. The DNA of the CDR3 is TGTGCCAGCAGTACCTACTCCTACGAGCAGTACTTC.

This clone was picked up a small number of times. This chain links TRBV27 with TRBJ2-2; perhaps TRBD2 as D (6 bases). The germline gives CDR1 MNHEY, CDR2 SMNVEV (reference sequence). V lost 1 base and J lost 0, with 12 bases in between. CDR3 size: 17 residues. The CDR3 bases are TGTGCCAGCAGTTTATGGGGACTGGGGACGAACACCGGGGAGCTGTTTTTT. This codes for CASSLWGLGTNTGELFF.

This chain connects TRBV7-9 to TRBJ2-7, with 9 bases fitting TRBD1. The CDR3 loop spans 14 amino acids. The V segment lost 4 bases and the J segment 5 bases; nucleotides outside the gene matches: 6. Per the germline V gene, CDR1 is SEHNR and CDR2 is FQNEAQ (reference sequence). The CDR3 region is CASSSGTGHDEQYF. DNA for the CDR3: TGTGCCAGCAGCTCGGGGACAGGGCACGACGAGCAGTACTTC. Filled out from reference TRBV7-9 and TRBJ2-7, the complete variable domain reads DTGVSQNPRHKITKRGQNVTFRCDPISEHNRLYWYRQTLGQGPEFLTYFQNEAQLEKSRLLSDRFSAERPKGSFSTLEIQRTEQGDSAMYLCASSSGTGHDEQYFGPGTRLTVT.

This clone was found a few times. The chain has TRBV12-3 or TRBV12-4 and TRBJ2-2; the D gene is possibly TRBD1 (5 bases). The CDR3 is made up of 12 amino acids. Trimming left V 6 bases short and J 5 bases short, with 7 bases between. CDR3 residues: CASSPGTGELFF. CDR3 DNA sequence: TGTGCCAGCAGCCCAGGGACCGGGGAGCTGTTTTTT.